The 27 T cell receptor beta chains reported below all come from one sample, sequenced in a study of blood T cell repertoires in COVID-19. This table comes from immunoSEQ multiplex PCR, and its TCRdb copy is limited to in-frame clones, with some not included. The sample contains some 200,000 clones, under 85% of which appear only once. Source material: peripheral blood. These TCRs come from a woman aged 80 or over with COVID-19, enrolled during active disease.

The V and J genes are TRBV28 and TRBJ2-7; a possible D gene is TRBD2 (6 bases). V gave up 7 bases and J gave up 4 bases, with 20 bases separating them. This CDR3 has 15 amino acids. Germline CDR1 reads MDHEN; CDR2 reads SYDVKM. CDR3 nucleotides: TGTGCCAGCACTTCCCTCGGGACTGGGGGATACGAGCAGTACTTC. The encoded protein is CASTSLGTGGYEQYF. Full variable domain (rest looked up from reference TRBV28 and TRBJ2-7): DVKVTQSSRYLVKRTGEKVFLECVQDMDHENMFWYRQDPGLGLRLIYFSYDVKMKEKGDIPEGYSVSREKKERFSLILESASTNQTSMYLCASTSLGTGGYEQYFGPGTRLTVT.

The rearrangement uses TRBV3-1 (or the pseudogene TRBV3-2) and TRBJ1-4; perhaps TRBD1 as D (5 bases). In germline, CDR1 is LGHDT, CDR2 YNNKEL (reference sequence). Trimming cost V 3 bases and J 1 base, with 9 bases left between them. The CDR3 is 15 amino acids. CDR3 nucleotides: TGTGCCAGCAGCCAGTGGGGGGAAACTAATGAAAAACTGTTTTTT. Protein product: CASSQWGETNEKLFF.

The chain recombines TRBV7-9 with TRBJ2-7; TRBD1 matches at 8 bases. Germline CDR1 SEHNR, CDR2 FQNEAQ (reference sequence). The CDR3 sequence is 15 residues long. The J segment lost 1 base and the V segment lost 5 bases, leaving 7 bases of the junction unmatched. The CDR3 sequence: CASSRGTGPSYEQYF. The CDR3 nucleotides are TGTGCCAGCAGCCGAGGGACAGGACCTTCCTACGAGCAGTACTTC.

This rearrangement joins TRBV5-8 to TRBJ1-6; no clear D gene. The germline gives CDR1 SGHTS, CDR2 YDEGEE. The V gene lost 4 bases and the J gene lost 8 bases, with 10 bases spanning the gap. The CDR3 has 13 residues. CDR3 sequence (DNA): TGTGCCAGCAGCCCCCCCCAATATTCACCCCTCCACTTT. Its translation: CASSPPQYSPLHF.

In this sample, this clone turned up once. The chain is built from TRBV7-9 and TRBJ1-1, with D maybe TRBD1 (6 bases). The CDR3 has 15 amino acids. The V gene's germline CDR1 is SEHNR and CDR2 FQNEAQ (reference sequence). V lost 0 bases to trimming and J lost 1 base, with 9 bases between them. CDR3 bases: TGTGCCAGCAGCTTAGCCGGACAGACGAACACTGAAGCTTTCTTT. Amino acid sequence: CASSLAGQTNTEAFF.

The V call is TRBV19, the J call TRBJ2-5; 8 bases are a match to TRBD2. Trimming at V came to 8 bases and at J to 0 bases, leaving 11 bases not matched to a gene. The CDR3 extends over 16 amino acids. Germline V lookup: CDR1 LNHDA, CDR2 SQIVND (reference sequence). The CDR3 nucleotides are TGTGCCAGTGGTACTAGCGGAAATAAGTACCAAGAGACCCAGTACTTC. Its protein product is CASGTSGNKYQETQYF.

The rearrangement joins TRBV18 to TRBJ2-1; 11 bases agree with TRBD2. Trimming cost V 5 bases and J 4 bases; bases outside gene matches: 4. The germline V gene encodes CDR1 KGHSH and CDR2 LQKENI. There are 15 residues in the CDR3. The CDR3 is CASSTLAGGYNEQFF. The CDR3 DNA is TGTGCCAGCTCAACCCTAGCGGGGGGATACAATGAGCAGTTCTTC.

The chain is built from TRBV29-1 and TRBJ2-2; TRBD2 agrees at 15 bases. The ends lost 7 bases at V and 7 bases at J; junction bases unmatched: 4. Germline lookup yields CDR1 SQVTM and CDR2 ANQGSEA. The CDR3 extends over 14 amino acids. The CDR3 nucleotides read TGCAGCGCCGTGGGACTAGCGGGGGGCGGGGAGCTGTTTTTT. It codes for CSAVGLAGGGELFF.

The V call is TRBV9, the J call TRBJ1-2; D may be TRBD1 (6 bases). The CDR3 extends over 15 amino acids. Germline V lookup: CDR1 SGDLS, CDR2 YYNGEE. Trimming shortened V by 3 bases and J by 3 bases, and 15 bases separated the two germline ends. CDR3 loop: CASSASTGLHYGYTF. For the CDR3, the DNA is TGTGCCAGCAGCGCCTCAACAGGGCTTCACTATGGCTACACCTTC.

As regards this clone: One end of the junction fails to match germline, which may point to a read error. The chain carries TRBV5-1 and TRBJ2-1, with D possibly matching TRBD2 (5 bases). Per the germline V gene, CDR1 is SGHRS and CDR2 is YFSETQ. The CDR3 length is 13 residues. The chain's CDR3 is CASSLDVSGTEVF. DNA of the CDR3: TGCGCCAGCAGCTTGGACGTTTCGGGAACGGAGGTCTTC.

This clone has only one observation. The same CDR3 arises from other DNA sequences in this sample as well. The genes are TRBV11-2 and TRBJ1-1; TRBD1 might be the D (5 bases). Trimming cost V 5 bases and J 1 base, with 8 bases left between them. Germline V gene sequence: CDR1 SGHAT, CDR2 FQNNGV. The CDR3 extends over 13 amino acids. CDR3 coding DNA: TGTGCCAGCAGCCTTCAGGGGAACACTGAAGCTTTCTTT. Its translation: CASSLQGNTEAFF.

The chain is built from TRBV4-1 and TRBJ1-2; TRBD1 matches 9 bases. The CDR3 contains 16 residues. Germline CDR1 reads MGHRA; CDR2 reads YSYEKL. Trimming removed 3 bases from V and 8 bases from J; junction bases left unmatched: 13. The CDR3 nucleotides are TGCGCCAGCAGCCAGGCCACCCGACAGGGGGTAGGGGGCTACACCTTC. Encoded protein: CASSQATRQGVGGYTF.

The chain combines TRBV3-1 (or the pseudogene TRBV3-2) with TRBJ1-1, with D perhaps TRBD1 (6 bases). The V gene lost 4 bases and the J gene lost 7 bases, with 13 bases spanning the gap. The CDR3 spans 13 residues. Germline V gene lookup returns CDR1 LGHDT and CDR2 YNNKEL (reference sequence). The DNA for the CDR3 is TGTGCCAGCAGCCCGTACAGGGACGGTGAAGCTTTCTTT. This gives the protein CASSPYRDGEAFF.

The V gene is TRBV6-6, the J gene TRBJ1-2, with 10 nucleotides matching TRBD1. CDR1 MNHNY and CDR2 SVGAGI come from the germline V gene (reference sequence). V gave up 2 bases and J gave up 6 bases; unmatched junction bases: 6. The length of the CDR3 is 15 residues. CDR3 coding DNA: TGTGCCAGCAGTTACCGGGGACAGGGGCTACATGGCTACACCTTC. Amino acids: CASSYRGQGLHGYTF.

Here the CDR3 DNA reads TGTGCCAGCAGCCCCCTGATTATGGTTAGTCTTAGGTATGGAGGATACACCTTC. Translating it yields CASSPLIMVSLRYGGYTF. J is TRBJ1-2 and V is TRBV3-1 (or the pseudogene TRBV3-2), with D uncertain. The V end lost 4 bases, the J end lost 11 bases, and 32 bases lay between the germline ends. The V gene's germline CDR1 is LGHDT and CDR2 YNNKEL (reference sequence). The CDR3 covers 18 residues.

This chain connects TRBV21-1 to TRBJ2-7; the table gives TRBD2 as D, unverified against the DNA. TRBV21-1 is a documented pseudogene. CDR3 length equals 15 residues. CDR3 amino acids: CASSKGEGRGYEQYF. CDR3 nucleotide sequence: TGTGCCAGCAGCAAGGGGGAGGGGCGGGGGTACGAGCAGTACTTC.

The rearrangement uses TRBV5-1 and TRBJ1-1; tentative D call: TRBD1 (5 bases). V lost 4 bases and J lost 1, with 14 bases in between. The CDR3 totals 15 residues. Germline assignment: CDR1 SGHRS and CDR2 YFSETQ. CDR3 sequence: CASSPYTQGNTEAFF. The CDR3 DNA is TGCGCCAGCAGCCCGTACACCCAGGGGAACACTGAAGCTTTCTTT.

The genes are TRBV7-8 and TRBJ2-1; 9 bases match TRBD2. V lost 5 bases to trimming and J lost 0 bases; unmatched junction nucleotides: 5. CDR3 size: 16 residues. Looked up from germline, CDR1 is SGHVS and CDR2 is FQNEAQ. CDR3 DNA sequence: TGTGCCAGCAGCCAGTTTAGCGGGAGCTCCTACAATGAGCAGTTCTTC. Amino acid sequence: CASSQFSGSSYNEQFF.

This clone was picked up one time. CDR3 residues: CASSLETGYNEQFF. DNA for the CDR3: TGCGCCAGCAGCTTGGAGACAGGATACAATGAGCAGTTCTTC. This rearrangement joins TRBV5-1 to TRBJ2-1, with D possibly TRBD1 on 6 matching bases. Germline V gene sequence: CDR1 SGHRS, CDR2 YFSETQ. The CDR3 spans 14 residues. Trimming shortened V by 0 bases and J by 4 bases, and 8 bases separated the two germline ends. Based on the CDR3 plus reference TRBV5-1 and TRBJ2-1, the full variable domain is KAGVTQTPRYLIKTRGQQVTLSCSPISGHRSVSWYQQTPGQGLQFLFEYFSETQRNKGNFPGRFSGRQFSNSRSEMNVSTLELGDSALYLCASSLETGYNEQFFGPGTRLTVL.

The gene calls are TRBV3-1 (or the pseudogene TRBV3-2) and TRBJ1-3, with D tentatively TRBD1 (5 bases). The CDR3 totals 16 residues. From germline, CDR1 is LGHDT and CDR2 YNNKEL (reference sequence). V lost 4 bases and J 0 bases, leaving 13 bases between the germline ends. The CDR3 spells CASSPDNRLSGNTIYF. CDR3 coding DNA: TGTGCCAGCAGCCCGGACAACCGACTCTCTGGAAACACCATATATTTT.

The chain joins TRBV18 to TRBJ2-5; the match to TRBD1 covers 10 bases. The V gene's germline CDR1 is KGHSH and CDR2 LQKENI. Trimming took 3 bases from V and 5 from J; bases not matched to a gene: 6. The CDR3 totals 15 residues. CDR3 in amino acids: CASSPRDRGIETQYF. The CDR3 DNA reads TGTGCCAGCTCACCCAGGGACAGGGGTATCGAGACCCAGTACTTC. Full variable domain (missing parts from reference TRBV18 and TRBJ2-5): NAGVMQNPRHLVRRRGQEARLRCSPMKGHSHVYWYRQLPEEGLKFMVYLQKENIIDESGMPKERFSAEFPKEGPSILRIQQVVRGDSAAYFCASSPRDRGIETQYFGPGTRLLVL.

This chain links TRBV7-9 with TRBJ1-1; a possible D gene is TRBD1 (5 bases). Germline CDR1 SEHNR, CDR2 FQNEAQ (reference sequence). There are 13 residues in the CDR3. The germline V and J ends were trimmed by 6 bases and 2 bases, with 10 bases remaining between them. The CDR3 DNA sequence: TGTGCCAGCAGTTTCGACAGTAACACTGAAGCTTTCTTT. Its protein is CASSFDSNTEAFF.

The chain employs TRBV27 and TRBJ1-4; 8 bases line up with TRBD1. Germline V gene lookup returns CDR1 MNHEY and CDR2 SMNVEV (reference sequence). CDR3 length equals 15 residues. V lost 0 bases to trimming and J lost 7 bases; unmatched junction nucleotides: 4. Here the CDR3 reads CASSLSDRETEKLFF. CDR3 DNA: TGTGCCAGCAGTTTATCGGACAGGGAGACTGAAAAACTGTTTTTT.

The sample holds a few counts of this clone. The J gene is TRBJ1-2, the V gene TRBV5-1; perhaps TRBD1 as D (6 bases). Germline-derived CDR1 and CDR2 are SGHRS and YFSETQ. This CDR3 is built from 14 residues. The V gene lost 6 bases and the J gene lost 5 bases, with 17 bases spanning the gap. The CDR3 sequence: CASMRTDRTYGYTF. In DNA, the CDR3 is TGCGCCAGCATGCGGACAGATCGGACGTATGGCTACACCTTC.

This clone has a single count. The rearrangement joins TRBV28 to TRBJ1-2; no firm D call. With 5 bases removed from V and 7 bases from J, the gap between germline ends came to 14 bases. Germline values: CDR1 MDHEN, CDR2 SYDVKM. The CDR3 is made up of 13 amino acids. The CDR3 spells CASSTLSGSGYTF. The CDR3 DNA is TGTGCCAGCAGTACCCTCTCTGGCAGTGGCTACACCTTC.

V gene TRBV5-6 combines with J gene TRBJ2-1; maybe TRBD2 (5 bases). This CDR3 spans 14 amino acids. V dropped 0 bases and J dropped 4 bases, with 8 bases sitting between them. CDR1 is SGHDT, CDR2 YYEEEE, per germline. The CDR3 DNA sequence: TGTGCCAGCAGCTTGGGGTTAGCGTACAATGAGCAGTTCTTC. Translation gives CASSLGLAYNEQFF.

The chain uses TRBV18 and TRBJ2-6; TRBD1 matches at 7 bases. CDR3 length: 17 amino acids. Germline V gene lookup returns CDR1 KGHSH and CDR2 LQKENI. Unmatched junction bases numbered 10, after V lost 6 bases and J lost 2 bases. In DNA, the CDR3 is TGTGCCAGCTCGGTTGGGACAGCGAGTACTGGGGCCAACGTCCTGACTTTC. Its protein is CASSVGTASTGANVLTF.